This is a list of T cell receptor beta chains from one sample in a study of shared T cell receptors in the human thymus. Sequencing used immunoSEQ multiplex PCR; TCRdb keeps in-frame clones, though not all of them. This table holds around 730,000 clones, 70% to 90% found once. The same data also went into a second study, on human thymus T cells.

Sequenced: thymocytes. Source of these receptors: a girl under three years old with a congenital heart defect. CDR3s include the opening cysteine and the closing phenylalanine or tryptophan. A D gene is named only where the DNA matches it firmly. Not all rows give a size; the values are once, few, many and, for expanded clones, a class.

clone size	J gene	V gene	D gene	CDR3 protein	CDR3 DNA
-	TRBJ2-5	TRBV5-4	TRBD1	CASSLQGAPGETQYF	TGTGCCAGCAGCTTGCAGGGGGCGCCGGGGGAGACCCAGTACTTC
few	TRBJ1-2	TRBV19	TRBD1	CASSIFRQGGFYGYTF	TGTGCCAGTAGTATATTCCGACAGGGAGGATTCTATGGCTACACCTTC
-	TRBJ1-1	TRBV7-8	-	CASSHRSPQDPQGRTTEAFF	TGTGCCAGCAGCCACAGATCCCCACAGGACCCACAGGGACGAACAACTGAAGCTTTCTTT
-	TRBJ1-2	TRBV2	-	CASSERDYGYTF	TGTGCCAGCAGTGAACGAGACTATGGCTACACCTTC
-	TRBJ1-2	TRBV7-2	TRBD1	CASSRWGTGVEGGYTF	TGTGCCAGCAGCCGCTGGGGGACAGGGGTGGAGGGTGGCTACACCTTC
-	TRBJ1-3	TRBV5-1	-	CASSLDRRAGNTIYF	TGCGCCAGCAGCTTGGATCGTCGGGCTGGAAACACCATATATTTT
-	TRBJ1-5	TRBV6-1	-	CASRGLHNQPQHF	TGTGCCAGCAGGGGCCTCCACAATCAGCCCCAGCATTTT
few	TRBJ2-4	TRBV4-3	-	CASSQDRTPGDGAKNIQYF	TGCGCCAGCAGCCAAGATAGGACCCCGGGGGACGGGGCCAAAAACATTCAGTACTTC
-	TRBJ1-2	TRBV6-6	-	CASTAEADTYYGYTF	TGTGCCAGCACCGCCGAGGCGGACACCTACTATGGCTACACCTTC
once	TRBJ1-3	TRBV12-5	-	CASVRRSGNTIYF	TGTGCTAGTGTTCGGAGGTCGGGAAACACCATATATTTT
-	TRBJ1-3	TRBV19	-	CASTSDSLGSGNTIYF	TGTGCCAGTACATCGGACTCCCTAGGCTCTGGAAACACCATATATTTT
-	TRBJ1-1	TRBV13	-	CASSFITVRGPEAFF	TGTGCCAGCAGCTTTATAACGGTTAGGGGCCCTGAAGCTTTCTTT
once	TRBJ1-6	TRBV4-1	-	CASSQFGGKSDYNSPLHF	TGCGCCAGCAGCCAATTCGGAGGGAAAAGTGACTATAATTCACCCCTCCACTTT
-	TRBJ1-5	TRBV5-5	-	CASSEWNEVPQHF	TGTGCCAGCAGCGAGTGGAACGAGGTGCCCCAGCATTTT
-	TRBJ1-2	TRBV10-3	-	CAISDRDTYTYGYTF	TGTGCCATCAGTGACAGAGACACCTACACATATGGCTACACCTTC
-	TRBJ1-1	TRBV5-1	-	CASSLRRGGVGGTEAFF	TGCGCCAGCAGCTTGAGACGGGGAGGTGTAGGTGGCACTGAAGCTTTCTTT
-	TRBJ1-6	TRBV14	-	CASNPFMDRINSPLHF	TGTGCCAGCAACCCCTTTATGGACAGAATTAATTCACCCCTCCACTTT
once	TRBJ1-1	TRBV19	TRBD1	CASLRDRNTEAFF	TGTGCCAGCCTCCGGGACAGGAACACTGAAGCTTTCTTT
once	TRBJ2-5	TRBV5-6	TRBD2	CASSSPGGQETQYF	TGTGCCAGCAGCTCCCCCGGGGGGCAAGAGACCCAGTACTTC
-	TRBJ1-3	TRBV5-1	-	CASSLDGALSGNTIYF	TGCGCCAGCAGCTTGGATGGGGCACTCTCTGGAAACACCATATATTTT
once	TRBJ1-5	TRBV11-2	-	CASGCKGQVRLFSNQPQHF	TGTGCCAGCGGATGCAAAGGACAAGTACGATTGTTTAGCAATCAGCCCCAGCATTTT
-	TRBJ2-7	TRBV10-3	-	CAISEEGTPSYEQYF	TGTGCCATCAGTGAGGAGGGGACTCCAAGTTACGAGCAGTACTTC
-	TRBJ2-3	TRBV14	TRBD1	CASSQDWGTGEHLTQYF	TGTGCCAGCAGCCAAGATTGGGGGACAGGGGAGCACTTAACGCAGTATTTT
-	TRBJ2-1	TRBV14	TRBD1	CASSHRDRGGHEQFF	TGTGCCAGCAGCCACCGGGACAGGGGAGGGCATGAGCAGTTCTTC
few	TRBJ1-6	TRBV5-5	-	CASSFSGGDNSPLHF	TGTGCCAGCAGCTTCTCGGGAGGGGATAATTCACCCCTCCACTTT
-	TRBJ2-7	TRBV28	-	CASRLLLDSYYEQYF	TGTGCCAGCAGACTTCTCCTTGACAGTTACTACGAGCAGTACTTC
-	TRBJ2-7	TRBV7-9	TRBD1	CASSPRDRGWREQYF	TGTGCCAGCAGCCCCCGGGACAGGGGGTGGCGCGAGCAGTACTTC
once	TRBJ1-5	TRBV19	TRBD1	CASSIDLTGTGLNQPQHF	TGTGCCAGTAGTATAGATCTCACAGGGACAGGGCTCAATCAGCCCCAGCATTTT
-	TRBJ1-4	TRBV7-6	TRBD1	CASRLGHTGGDQDKTNEKLFF	TGTGCCAGCAGACTGGGACATACAGGGGGCGATCAGGATAAAACTAATGAAAAACTGTTTTTT
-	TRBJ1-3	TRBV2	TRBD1	CASCRPKQGTLINSGNTIYF	TGTGCCAGCTGCCGACCCAAACAGGGGACACTAATCAATTCTGGAAACACCATATATTTT
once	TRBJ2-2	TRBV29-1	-	CSVDTGTGELFF	TGCAGCGTGGATACAGGCACCGGGGAGCTGTTTTTT